Below, 12 T cell receptor beta chains from the same sample are listed, as sequenced in a study of T cells in Graves' hyperthyroidism and ophthalmopathy (dated by TCRdb to between 2018 and 2020). Receptor libraries were prepared by multiplex PCR. Sequencing was carried out with an Illumina HiSeq 2000. TCR beta CDR3 regions were amplified from RNA transcripts. The first round of RT-PCR for the TCR CDR3 was performed with the HTBI primer set and the Qiagen OneStep RT-PCR kit. TCRdb reanalyzed the raw reads on its own, using fastp at Q25 for trimming and MiXCR for clone calling, and kept in-frame beta chains. All rows with the same CDR3 protein become a single entry with the most common DNA and genes. The sample table holds about 380,000 distinct CDR3 sequences, of which around 20% were seen once. The ten largest make up 40% of the sample. The sample was blood. These receptors were taken from a young man with Graves' ophthalmopathy.

The chain recombines TRBV19 with TRBJ1-1; D remains ambiguous. The V end was cut by 7 bases, the J end by 1 base, with 19 bases between. The CDR3 is made up of 16 amino acids. The V gene's germline CDR1 is LNHDA and CDR2 SQIVND (reference sequence). CDR3 sequence (DNA): TGTGCCAGTACCCGAGGAACGGGTTTTGGGAACACTGAAGCTTTCTTT. As protein: CASTRGTGFGNTEAFF.

The chain links TRBV12-3 or TRBV12-4 to TRBJ1-3; D uncertain. V shed 3 bases and J shed 1 base, with 7 bases lying between them. The CDR3 is 14 amino acids. The CDR3 here is CASSFGSSGNTIYF. CDR3 DNA: TGTGCCAGCAGTTTTGGGTCATCTGGAAACACCATATATTTT.

This clonotype was seen repeatedly, ten times or more. The rearrangement uses TRBV20-1 and TRBJ2-3; 7 bases fit TRBD1. The CDR3 contains 16 residues. The germline V gene encodes CDR1 DFQATT and CDR2 SNEGSKA (reference sequence). V was clipped by 6 bases and J by 2 bases; unmatched bases: 14. The CDR3 loop is CSARTGDRSYTDTQYF. CDR3 nucleotides: TGCAGTGCCCGGACAGGAGATCGGAGTTACACAGATACGCAGTATTTT.

This clonotype was detected many times. The J gene is TRBJ1-2, the V gene TRBV6-2 or TRBV6-3, with 8 bases identical to TRBD1. V trimming: 8 bases; J trimming: 2 bases; junction bases outside the gene matches: 7. CDR1 and CDR2 from the germline V gene are MNHEY and SVGEGT. The CDR3 length is 14 residues. CDR3 sequence reads: CASGSDRVNYGYTF. DNA for the CDR3: TGTGCCAGCGGCTCGGACAGGGTAAACTATGGCTACACCTTC.

This clonotype was counted ten times or more. CDR3 nucleotides: TGTGCCAGCAGCTGCCCATTTACAGGGGCTACTGAAGCTTTCTTT. Translation: CASSCPFTGATEAFF. The chain carries TRBV28 and TRBJ1-1, with TRBD1 matching 7 bases. Germline-derived CDR1 and CDR2 are MDHEN and SYDVKM. V was clipped by 6 bases and J by 5 bases; unmatched bases: 12. CDR3 length: 15 residues.

This clonotype was counted a few times. The chain is built from TRBV6-4 and TRBJ2-2; 8 nucleotides line up with TRBD2. Unmatched junction bases numbered 0, after V lost 2 bases and J lost 4 bases. CDR1 and CDR2 from the germline V gene are MRHNA and SNTAGT. The CDR3 runs to 14 residues. The CDR3 loop is CASSDGTSTGELFF. The CDR3 DNA follows: TGTGCCAGCAGTGACGGGACTAGCACCGGGGAGCTGTTTTTT.

The V gene is TRBV12-3 or TRBV12-4, the J gene TRBJ1-2; D uncertain. V gave up 5 bases and J gave up 4 bases, with 14 bases separating them. This CDR3 comprises 14 residues. CDR3 amino acids: CASSQGRPGYGYTF. Here the CDR3 DNA reads TGTGCCAGCAGTCAAGGACGGCCTGGCTATGGCTACACCTTC.

In its sample, this clonotype was seen a few times. Here the CDR3 reads CASSLGLAGETQYF. CDR3 sequence (DNA): TGTGCCAGCAGCCTGGGACTAGCGGGAGAGACCCAGTACTTC. This chain connects TRBV27 to TRBJ2-5; TRBD2 agrees at 12 bases. J gave up 4 bases and V 6 bases, and 3 bases lay outside the gene matches. This CDR3 has 14 amino acids. The germline V gene has CDR1 MNHEY and CDR2 SMNVEV (reference sequence).

This clonotype was seen at least ten times. The genes are TRBV9 and TRBJ2-7, with 8 bases that match TRBD1. There are 14 residues in the CDR3. Losses at the gene ends were 0 bases for V and 6 bases for J; bases not matched to a gene: 5. CDR1 SGDLS and CDR2 YYNGEE come from the germline V gene. CDR3 sequence reads: CASSVDGQGLEQYF. As DNA, the CDR3 is TGTGCCAGCAGCGTAGACGGACAGGGACTCGAGCAGTACTTC.

This clonotype was detected many times. The genes are TRBV9 and TRBJ2-5; TRBD1 or TRBD2 may be the D gene (6 bases each). Germline CDR1 reads SGDLS; CDR2 reads YYNGEE. The CDR3 runs to 16 residues. V shed 0 bases and J shed 5 bases, with 17 bases lying between them. Here the CDR3 reads CASSVDSGAWSETQYF. The DNA for the CDR3 is TGTGCCAGCAGCGTAGATTCGGGGGCTTGGTCGGAGACCCAGTACTTC.

The chain joins TRBV28 to TRBJ2-1; 7 bases align to TRBD1. CDR1 MDHEN and CDR2 SYDVKM come from the germline V gene. J gave up 0 bases and V 7 bases, and 3 bases lay outside the gene matches. The CDR3 has 14 amino acids. Written as DNA, the CDR3 is TGTGCCAGCAATGGGGACAGCTCCTACAATGAGCAGTTCTTC. This sequence encodes CASNGDSSYNEQFF.

This chain uses TRBV30 with TRBJ2-2, with D possibly TRBD1 on 6 matching bases. CDR1 GTSNPN and CDR2 SVGIG come from the germline V gene (reference sequence). Trimming took off 2 bases at V and 4 bases at J, with 14 bases between the two ends. The length of the CDR3 is 15 residues. The CDR3 sequence: CAWSHHRAGTGELFF. The CDR3 DNA reads as TGTGCCTGGAGTCACCACAGGGCGGGCACCGGGGAGCTGTTTTTT.